These 3 T cell receptor beta chains share one sample of origin, sequenced in a study of blood T cell repertoires in COVID-19. Method: immunoSEQ multiplex PCR; TCRdb's copy keeps in-frame clones and lacks some. Of around 91,000 clones listed, around 85% are singletons. Sequencing was performed on peripheral blood. These receptors were obtained from a man older than 75 with acute or convalescent COVID-19.

Only one count was recorded for this clone. The chain couples TRBV7-3 to TRBJ2-7; TRBD1 is a possible D gene (5 bases). The CDR3 has 18 residues. With 0 bases removed from V and 0 bases from J, the gap between germline ends came to 18 bases. Per germline, CDR1 SGHTA and CDR2 FQGTGA. Written as DNA, the CDR3 is TGTGCCAGCAGCTTAACGAAAGGGAAGGGGCATTTCTCCTACGAGCAGTACTTC. Translated, it gives CASSLTKGKGHFSYEQYF. Variable domain in full (rest from reference TRBV7-3 and TRBJ2-7): GAGVSQTPSNKVTEKGKYVELRCDPISGHTALYWYRQSLGQGPEFLIYFQGTGAADDSGLPNDRFFAVRPEGSVSTLKIQRTERGDSAVYLCASSLTKGKGHFSYEQYFGPGTRLTVT.

The gene calls are TRBV28 and TRBJ1-3, with D tentatively TRBD1 (5 bases). Germline assignment: CDR1 MDHEN and CDR2 SYDVKM. The CDR3 is made up of 16 amino acids. V shed 4 bases and J shed 2 bases, with 15 bases lying between them. This CDR3 is CASSYSGGRAGNTIYF. The DNA for the CDR3 is TGTGCCAGCAGTTATTCCGGTGGCAGGGCTGGAAACACCATATATTTT. Supplemented by reference TRBV28 and TRBJ1-3, the full variable domain reads DVKVTQSSRYLVKRTGEKVFLECVQDMDHENMFWYRQDPGLGLRLIYFSYDVKMKEKGDIPEGYSVSREKKERFSLILESASTNQTSMYLCASSYSGGRAGNTIYFGEGSWLTVV.

The V gene is TRBV7-9, the J gene TRBJ1-4, with D perhaps matching TRBD1 (5 bases). V was pared by 1 base and J by 7 bases, with 25 bases between. CDR3 length: 19 residues. From germline, CDR1 is SEHNR and CDR2 FQNEAQ (reference sequence). CDR3 sequence: CASSLVGRATELGREKLFF. In nucleotides, the CDR3 is TGTGCCAGCAGCTTAGTCGGCAGGGCCACGGAGTTAGGTCGTGAAAAACTGTTTTTT.